These T cell receptor beta chains were read from a single sample in a study of long-term antiretroviral therapy in people with HIV. The table came from immunoSEQ multiplex PCR; TCRdb's copy has only in-frame clones and leaves some out. The sample carries tens of thousands of clones, roughly 82% recorded once. Sequenced here: unsorted PBMCs, sampled 0.8 years before starting antiretroviral therapy. All receptors derive from a man in his late teens or twenties with HIV. Both conserved end residues are part of each CDR3. D genes are given only for firm matches. Clone size is stated in some rows and not others, as once, few, many or a class when expanded.

.,TRBV4-1,TRBJ2-7,few,TGCGCCAGCAGCCAAGATTATAGTTCCTACGAGCAGTACTTC,CASSQDYSSYEQYF
.,TRBV6-5,TRBJ1-1,.,TGTGCCAGCAGTTACACGGGACTGCGAGGGAGGTCTGAAGCTTTCTTT,CASSYTGLRGRSEAFF
.,TRBV2,TRBJ1-4,.,TGTGCCAGCATCTTAGAGGGTGAAAAACTGTTTTTT,CASILEGEKLFF
TRBD1,TRBV9,TRBJ2-3,once,TGTGCCAGCAGCGCCAGGACAGGGAGCACAGATACGCAGTATTTT,CASSARTGSTDTQYF
.,TRBV13,TRBJ1-3,medium-sized,TGTGCCAGCAGCCGACAGGACTACCTATCTGGAAACACCATATATTTT,CASSRQDYLSGNTIYF
TRBD1,TRBV2,TRBJ1-4,.,TGTGCCAGCAGTCCGGTGGGACAGGGGGTTGAAAAACTGTTTTTT,CASSPVGQGVEKLFF
.,TRBV6-1,TRBJ2-3,.,TGTGCCAGCAGTGAAGATGCTAGGGCAGATACGCAGTATTTT,CASSEDARADTQYF
.,TRBV5-1,TRBJ2-3,.,TGCGCCAGCAGCTGGGCGGGGACGGGGACAGATACGCAGTATTTT,CASSWAGTGTDTQYF
TRBD1,TRBV2,TRBJ1-2,.,TGTGGTGGGGGGACAGCTAACTATGGCTACACCTTC,CGGGTANYGYTF
.,TRBV28,TRBJ2-1,.,TGTGCCAGCAGCTCCGAGTGGAGCTCCTACAATGAGCAGTTCTTC,CASSSEWSSYNEQFF
.,TRBV7-9,TRBJ1-6,.,TGTGCCAGCAGCCCATGGGGAGGGCGCGAGAATAATTCACCCCTCCACTTT,CASSPWGGRENNSPLHF
TRBD2,TRBV27,TRBJ2-1,.,TGTGCCAGCAGTTTTCGTCTAGCGGGGTTCTATGAGCAGTTCTTC,CASSFRLAGFYEQFF
.,TRBV12-5,TRBJ1-2,.,TGTGCTAGTGGTTTATCGGGGGGACCTAACTATGGCTACACCTTC,CASGLSGGPNYGYTF
.,TRBV7-3,TRBJ2-1,few,TGTGCCAGCAGCTTACTTGGTGGTGAGCAGTTCTTC,CASSLLGGEQFF
TRBD1,TRBV6-5,TRBJ1-5,.,TGTGCCAGCAGTTGGACAGGGAGGTATAGCAATCAGCCCCAGCATTTT,CASSWTGRYSNQPQHF
.,TRBV28,TRBJ1-1,.,TGTGCCAGCAGCCGGGCAACAGGGCGGAACACTGAAGCTTTCTTT,CASSRATGRNTEAFF
.,TRBV2,TRBJ2-7,.,TGTGCCAGCAAAATCGGGGACGGCTCCTACGAGCAGTACTTC,CASKIGDGSYEQYF
TRBD2,TRBV27,TRBJ2-5,.,TGTGCCAGCAGTCCTAGCGGGGGGGCTGAGACCCAGTACTTC,CASSPSGGAETQYF
TRBD2,TRBV4-3,TRBJ2-3,.,TGCGCCAGCAGCCAAGTTAGCGGGGCCTTAATAGATACGCAGTATTTT,CASSQVSGALIDTQYF
TRBD1,TRBV28,TRBJ2-3,.,TGTGCCAGCAGTTTGGGACAGTATGCTAGCACAGATACGCAGTATTTT,CASSLGQYASTDTQYF
.,TRBV30,TRBJ1-1,once,TGTGCCTGGAGTGTAAGGAGGCAGACCCTTGAAGCTTTCTTT,CAWSVRRQTLEAFF
TRBD2,TRBV5-1,TRBJ2-2,.,TGCGCCAGCAGCTTTGGACTAGCGGGCTCCACCGGGGAGCTGTTTTTT,CASSFGLAGSTGELFF
.,TRBV6-1,TRBJ1-2,once,TGTGCCAGCGCCCGGGAAGTCAACTATGGCTACACCTTC,CASAREVNYGYTF
TRBD2,TRBV27,TRBJ2-1,.,TGTGCCAGCAGTTCACTAGCGGGATTAATTGGTGAGCAGTTCTTC,CASSSLAGLIGEQFF
TRBD1,TRBV30,TRBJ2-3,.,TGTGCCTGGAGTACGGGACAGCAGTTCACAGATACGCAGTATTTT,CAWSTGQQFTDTQYF
.,TRBV13,TRBJ2-5,once,TGTGCCAGCAGCTCGGGGGGCGACGGGGGGACCCAGTACTTC,CASSSGGDGGTQYF
.,TRBV9,TRBJ2-1,.,TGTGCCAGCAGCGGCTTGTCCCGAGACAGCCAACCAAGCTCCTACAATGAGCAGTTCTTC,CASSGLSRDSQPSSYNEQFF
TRBD1,TRBV7-2,TRBJ2-7,.,TGTGCCAGCAGCTTTGGAGACAGGGTGCAGTACTTC,CASSFGDRVQYF
TRBD1,TRBV5-4,TRBJ1-6,.,TGTGCCAGCAGCTTTTACCTGGGACAGGGTTTCGGCTCCTATAATTCACCCCTCCACTTT,CASSFYLGQGFGSYNSPLHF
TRBD2,TRBV5-1,TRBJ2-7,.,TGCGCCAGCAGCTTTCTAGCGGGTCTCTTCTACGAGCAGTACTTC,CASSFLAGLFYEQYF
.,TRBV6-4,TRBJ2-2,.,TGTGCCAGCAGTGACGGAGGTGCCGGGGAGCTGTTTTTT,CASSDGGAGELFF
.,TRBV29-1,TRBJ1-1,.,TGCAGCGTTACCCTGGGGCAGGGTTCCACTGAAGCTTTCTTT,CSVTLGQGSTEAFF
.,TRBV7-2,TRBJ2-3,.,TGTGCCAGCAGCCTCGTGAGCACAGATACGCAGTATTTT,CASSLVSTDTQYF
TRBD1,TRBV7-2,TRBJ1-5,.,TGTGCCAGCAGCTTAGGTCAGGGGGGGGCCAATCAGCCCCAGCATTTT,CASSLGQGGANQPQHF
TRBD2,TRBV7-7,TRBJ2-5,.,TGTGCTAGCGGAATGGGACTAGCGGGGGAAACCCAGTACTTC,CASGMGLAGETQYF
.,TRBV4-3,TRBJ2-1,.,TGCGCCAGCAGCCAAGATAAGACAGACGACTACAATGAGCAGTTCTTC,CASSQDKTDDYNEQFF
.,TRBV6-1,TRBJ1-3,few,TGTGCCAGCAGTGAAGAGTTTGAAGTGGACACCATATATTTT,CASSEEFEVDTIYF
TRBD2,TRBV6-1,TRBJ2-3,.,TGTGCCAGCAGTGAATTTAGCGGGGGGGCCACAGATACGCAGTATTTT,CASSEFSGGATDTQYF
TRBD1,TRBV4-1,TRBJ2-7,.,TGCGCCAGCAGCCAAACCGGGACAGGGGGCGCCCTGGGGCAGTACTTC,CASSQTGTGGALGQYF
.,TRBV30,TRBJ2-1,.,TGTGCCTGGAGTGTCCGGGGGAGCTCCTACAATGAGCAGTTCTTC,CAWSVRGSSYNEQFF
.,TRBV19,TRBJ1-4,.,TGTGCCAGTAGTATAACAATTAGGGGTGATCGGTCCAAACTGTTTTTT,CASSITIRGDRSKLFF
.,TRBV20-1,TRBJ2-7,.,TGCAGTGCCCCCCGGGGGAGCGAGCAGTACTTC,CSAPRGSEQYF
.,TRBV29-1,TRBJ2-7,.,TGCAGCGTTGTGGCAGCCTCCTACGAGCAGTACTTC,CSVVAASYEQYF
TRBD1,TRBV19,TRBJ2-2,.,TGTGCCAGTAGTTCGACAGGGGATGCCGGGGAGCTGTTTTTT,CASSSTGDAGELFF
.,TRBV7-8,TRBJ2-4,.,TGTGCCAGCAGCTTAGAACTAGCCAAAAACATTCAGTACTTC,CASSLELAKNIQYF
.,TRBV4-2,TRBJ1-3,.,TGTGCCAGCAGCCAAGCAGGGGCGCAGGGCTACTCTGGAAACACCATATATTTT,CASSQAGAQGYSGNTIYF
.,TRBV2,TRBJ1-2,.,TGTGCCAGCAGTGAAAGGCATTATGGCTACACCTTC,CASSERHYGYTF
.,TRBV9,TRBJ1-4,.,TGTGCCAGCAGCGTCGACAGGAGCAATGAAAAACTGTTTTTT,CASSVDRSNEKLFF